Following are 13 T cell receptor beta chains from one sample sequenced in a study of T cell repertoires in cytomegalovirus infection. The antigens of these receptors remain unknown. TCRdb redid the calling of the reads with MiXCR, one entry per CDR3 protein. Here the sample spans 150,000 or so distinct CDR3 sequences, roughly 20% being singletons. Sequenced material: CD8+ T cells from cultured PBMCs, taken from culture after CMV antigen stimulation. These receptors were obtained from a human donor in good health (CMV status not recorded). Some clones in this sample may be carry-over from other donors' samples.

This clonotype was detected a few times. CDR3 sequence (DNA): TGTGCCAGCAGCGGAAGGCCGGACAGGGCTGGGGATACGCAGTATTTT. Encoded protein: CASSGRPDRAGDTQYF. The rearrangement links TRBV7-9 to TRBJ2-3; 8 bases map to TRBD1. CDR1 is SEHNR, CDR2 FQNEAQ, per germline (reference sequence). CDR3 size: 16 residues. Losses at the gene ends were 5 bases for V and 6 bases for J; bases not matched to a gene: 13.

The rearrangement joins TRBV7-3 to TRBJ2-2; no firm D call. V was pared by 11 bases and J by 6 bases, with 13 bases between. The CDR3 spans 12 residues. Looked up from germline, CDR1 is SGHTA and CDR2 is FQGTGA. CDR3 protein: CASQGPAGELFF. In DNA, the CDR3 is TGTGCCTCCCAAGGTCCGGCCGGGGAGCTGTTTTTT.

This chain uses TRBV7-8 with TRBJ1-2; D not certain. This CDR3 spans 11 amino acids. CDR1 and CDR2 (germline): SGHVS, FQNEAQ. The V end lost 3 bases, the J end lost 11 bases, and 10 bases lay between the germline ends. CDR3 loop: CASSFGGAYTF. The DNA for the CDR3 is TGTGCCAGCAGCTTTGGAGGCGCGTACACCTTC.

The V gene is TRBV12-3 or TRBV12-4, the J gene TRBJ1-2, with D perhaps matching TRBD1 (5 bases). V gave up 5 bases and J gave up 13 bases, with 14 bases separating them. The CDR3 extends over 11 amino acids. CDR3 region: CASSLGTARTF. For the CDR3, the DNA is TGTGCCAGCAGTCTCGGGACCGCCCGCACCTTC.

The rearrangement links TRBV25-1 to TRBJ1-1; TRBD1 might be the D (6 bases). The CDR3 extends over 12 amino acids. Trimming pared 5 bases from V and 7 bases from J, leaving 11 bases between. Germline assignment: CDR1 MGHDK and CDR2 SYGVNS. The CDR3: CASSQRGIEAFF. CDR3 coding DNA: TGTGCCAGCAGTCAGAGGGGGATTGAAGCTTTCTTT. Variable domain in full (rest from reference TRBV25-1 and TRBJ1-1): EADIYQTPRYLVIGTGKKITLECSQTMGHDKMYWYQQDPGMELHLIHYSYGVNSTEKGDLSSESTVSRIRTEHFPLTLESARPSHTSQYLCASSQRGIEAFFGQGTRLTVV.

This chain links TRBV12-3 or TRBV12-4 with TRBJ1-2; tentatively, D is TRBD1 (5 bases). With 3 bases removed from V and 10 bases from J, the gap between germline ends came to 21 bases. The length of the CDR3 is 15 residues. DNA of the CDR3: TGTGCCAGCAGTTTTGAGGGCAGGGTTTTATTCATCTACACCTTC. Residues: CASSFEGRVLFIYTF.

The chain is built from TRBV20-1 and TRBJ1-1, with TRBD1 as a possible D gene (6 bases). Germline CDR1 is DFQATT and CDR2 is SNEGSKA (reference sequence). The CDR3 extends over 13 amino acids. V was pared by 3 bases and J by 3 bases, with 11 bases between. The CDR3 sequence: CSAREQGDTEAFF. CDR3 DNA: TGCAGTGCTAGGGAACAGGGTGACACTGAAGCTTTCTTT.

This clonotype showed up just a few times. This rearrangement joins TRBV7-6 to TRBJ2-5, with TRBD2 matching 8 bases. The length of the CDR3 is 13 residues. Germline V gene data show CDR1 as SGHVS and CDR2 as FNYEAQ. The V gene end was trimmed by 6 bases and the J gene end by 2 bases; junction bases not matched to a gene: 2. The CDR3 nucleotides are TGTGCCAGCAGACGGGGGGGTCAAGAGACCCAGTACTTC. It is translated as CASRRGGQETQYF.

Here the CDR3 reads CASSQDRGRGSSYNEQFF. The CDR3 bases are TGCGCCAGCAGCCAAGATCGGGGTAGAGGGAGCTCCTACAATGAGCAGTTCTTC. This chain joins TRBV4-3 and TRBJ2-1; possibly TRBD2 for D (5 bases). V was cut by 0 bases and J by 0 bases, with 15 bases left in between. The CDR3 extends over 18 amino acids. The germline V gene has CDR1 LGHNA and CDR2 YSLEER.

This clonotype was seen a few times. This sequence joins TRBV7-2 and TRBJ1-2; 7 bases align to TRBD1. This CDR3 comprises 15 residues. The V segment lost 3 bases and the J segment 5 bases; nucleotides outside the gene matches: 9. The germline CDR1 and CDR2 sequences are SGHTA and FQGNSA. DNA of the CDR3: TGTGCCAGCAGCTTTTTACCGACAGGGAGATATGGCTACACCTTC. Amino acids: CASSFLPTGRYGYTF.

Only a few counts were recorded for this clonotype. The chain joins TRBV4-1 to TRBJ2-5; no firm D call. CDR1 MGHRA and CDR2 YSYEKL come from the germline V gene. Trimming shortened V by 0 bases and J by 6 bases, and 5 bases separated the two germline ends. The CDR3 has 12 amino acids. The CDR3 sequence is CASSQDRKTQYF. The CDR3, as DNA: TGCGCCAGCAGCCAAGATCGGAAGACCCAGTACTTC.

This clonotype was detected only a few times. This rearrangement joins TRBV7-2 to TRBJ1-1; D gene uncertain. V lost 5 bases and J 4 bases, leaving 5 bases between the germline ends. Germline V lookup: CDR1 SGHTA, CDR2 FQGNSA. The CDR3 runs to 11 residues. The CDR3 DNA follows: TGTGCCAGCAGCACAGTCACTGAAGCTTTCTTT. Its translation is CASSTVTEAFF. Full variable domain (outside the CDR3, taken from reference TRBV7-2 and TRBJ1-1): GAGVSQSPSNKVTEKGKDVELRCDPISGHTALYWYRQSLGQGLEFLIYFQGNSAPDKSGLPSDRFSAERTGGSVSTLTIQRTQQEDSAVYLCASSTVTEAFFGQGTRLTVV.

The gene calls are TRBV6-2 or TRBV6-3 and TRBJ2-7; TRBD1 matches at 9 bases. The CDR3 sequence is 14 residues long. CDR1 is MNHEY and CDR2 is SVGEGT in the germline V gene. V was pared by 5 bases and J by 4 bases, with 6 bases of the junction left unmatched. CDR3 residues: CASSEQGAGYEQYF. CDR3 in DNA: TGTGCCAGCAGTGAACAGGGGGCAGGTTACGAGCAGTACTTC.